The next 2 T cell receptor beta chains were all read from a single sample in a study of beta chain features in type 1 diabetes. cDNA synthesis used the whole RNA isolate, giving expressed TCRB sequences. Measured with immunoSEQ multiplex PCR; TCRdb has only the in-frame clones, and not every one. The sample consists of hundreds of thousands of clones, about 14% of them appearing once. Sequences were obtained from naive CD4+ T cells from blood. The receptors were sampled from a man aged 18 to 29 in good health.

This clone turned up a few times. The same CDR3 can be traced to other DNA sequences in this sample. V usage is TRBV7-2 and J usage is TRBJ1-6; weak D call: TRBD1 (6 bases). The V and J ends lost 1 base and 11 bases respectively, with 12 bases between them. The CDR3 sequence is 14 residues long. The germline gives CDR1 SGHTA, CDR2 FQGNSA. The chain's CDR3 is CASSLGGPGAPLHF. The DNA of the CDR3 is TGTGCCAGCAGCTTAGGGGGGCCGGGCGCACCCCTCCACTTT.

This chain joins TRBV7-9 and TRBJ1-5; D is unresolved. This CDR3 is built from 15 residues. V was shortened by 4 bases and J by 2 bases, with 12 bases between the two germline ends. CDR1 is SEHNR and CDR2 is FQNEAQ in the germline V gene (reference sequence). This CDR3 reads CASSSWSRGNQPQHF. DNA for the CDR3: TGTGCCAGCAGCTCCTGGAGTCGGGGCAATCAGCCCCAGCATTTT.